The TCR beta chain described here comes from a study of blood T cell repertoires in COVID-19. Authors' methods: Using reference gene primer amplification, nucleated cell counts were estimated. The repertoire was sequenced with immunoSEQ multiplex PCR; TCRdb's copy has only in-frame clones and lacks some. V, J and clone size were drawn from that table, and D and trimming were deduced from the DNA. The profile covers more than 80,000 clones, with roughly 87% appearing a single time and approximately 20% taken by the ten largest. Followed over time, Seattle patients had been enrolled while infection was active. Per the germline V gene, CDR1 is SGHDT and CDR2 is YYEEEE. Trimming pared 4 bases from V and 7 bases from J, leaving 6 bases between. The CDR3 consists of 10 residues.

V usage is TRBV5-6 and J usage is TRBJ2-7; TRBD2 might be the D (5 bases). The TCR was taken from a woman aged 60-70 years with COVID-19, enrolled during active disease. The sequenced material came from peripheral blood. The CDR3, as DNA: TGTGCCAGCAGCAGAGGGGAGCAGTACTTC. Its translation: CASSRGEQYF.